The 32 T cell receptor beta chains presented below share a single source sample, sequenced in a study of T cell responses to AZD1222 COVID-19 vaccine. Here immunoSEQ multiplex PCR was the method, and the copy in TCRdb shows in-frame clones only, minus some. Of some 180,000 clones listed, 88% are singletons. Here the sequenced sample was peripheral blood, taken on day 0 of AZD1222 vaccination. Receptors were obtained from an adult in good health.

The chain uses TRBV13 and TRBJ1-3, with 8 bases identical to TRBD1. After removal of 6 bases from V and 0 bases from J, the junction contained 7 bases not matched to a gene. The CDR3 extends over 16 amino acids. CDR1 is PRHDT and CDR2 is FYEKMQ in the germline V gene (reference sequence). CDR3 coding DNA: TGTGCCAGCAGTTCAAACAGGGGGAGCTCTGGAAACACCATATATTTT. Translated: CASSSNRGSSGNTIYF. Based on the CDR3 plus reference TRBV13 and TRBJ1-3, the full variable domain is AAGVIQSPRHLIKEKRETATLKCYPIPRHDTVYWYQQGPGQDPQFLISFYEKMQSDKGSIPDRFSAQQFSDYHSELNMSSLELGDSALYFCASSSNRGSSGNTIYFGEGSWLTVV.

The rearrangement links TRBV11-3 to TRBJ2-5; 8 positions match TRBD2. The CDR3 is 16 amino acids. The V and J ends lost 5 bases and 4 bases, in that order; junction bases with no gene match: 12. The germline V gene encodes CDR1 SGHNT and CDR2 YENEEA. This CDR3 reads CASSRGLAKARETQYF. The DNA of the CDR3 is TGTGCCAGCAGCAGAGGACTAGCCAAAGCCCGAGAGACCCAGTACTTC.

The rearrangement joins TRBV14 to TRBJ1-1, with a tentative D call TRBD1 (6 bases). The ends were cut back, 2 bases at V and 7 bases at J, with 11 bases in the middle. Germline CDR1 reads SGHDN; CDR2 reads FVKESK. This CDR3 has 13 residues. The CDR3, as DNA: TGTGCCAGCAGCCAATCAATAGGGGGTGAAGCTTTCTTT. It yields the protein CASSQSIGGEAFF.

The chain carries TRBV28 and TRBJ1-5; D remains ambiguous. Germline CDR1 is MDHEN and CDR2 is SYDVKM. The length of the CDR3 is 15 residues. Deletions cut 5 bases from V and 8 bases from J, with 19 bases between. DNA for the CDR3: TGTGCCAGCAGTCTTAGTCCGCGGTGGGGTGAGCCCCAGCATTTT. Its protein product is CASSLSPRWGEPQHF.

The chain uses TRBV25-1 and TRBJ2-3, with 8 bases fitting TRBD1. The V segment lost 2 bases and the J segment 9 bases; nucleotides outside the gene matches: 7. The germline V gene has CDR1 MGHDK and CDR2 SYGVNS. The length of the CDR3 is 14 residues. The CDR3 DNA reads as TGTGCCAGCAGTGAAGTAGAACAGGGGGACACGCAGTATTTT. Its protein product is CASSEVEQGDTQYF. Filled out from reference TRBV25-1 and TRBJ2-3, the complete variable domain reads EADIYQTPRYLVIGTGKKITLECSQTMGHDKMYWYQQDPGMELHLIHYSYGVNSTEKGDLSSESTVSRIRTEHFPLTLESARPSHTSQYLCASSEVEQGDTQYFGPGTRLTVL.

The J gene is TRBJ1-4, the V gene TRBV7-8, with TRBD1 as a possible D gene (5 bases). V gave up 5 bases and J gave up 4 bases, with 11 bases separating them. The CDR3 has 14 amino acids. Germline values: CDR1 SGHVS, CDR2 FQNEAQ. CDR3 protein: CASSLGVINEKLFF. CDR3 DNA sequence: TGTGCCAGCAGCCTGGGGGTTATTAATGAAAAACTGTTTTTT.

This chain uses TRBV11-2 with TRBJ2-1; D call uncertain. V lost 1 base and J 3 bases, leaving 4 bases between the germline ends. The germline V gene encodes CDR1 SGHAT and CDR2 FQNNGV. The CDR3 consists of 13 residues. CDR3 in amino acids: CASSLGGYNEQFF. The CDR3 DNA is TGTGCCAGCAGCTTAGGGGGCTACAATGAGCAGTTCTTC.

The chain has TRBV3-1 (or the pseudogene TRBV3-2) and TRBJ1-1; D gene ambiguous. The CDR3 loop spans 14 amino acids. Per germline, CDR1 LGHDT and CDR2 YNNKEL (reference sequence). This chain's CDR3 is CASRRATARTEAFF. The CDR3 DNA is TGTGCATCACGTCGGGCTACGGCTCGAACTGAAGCTTTCTTT.

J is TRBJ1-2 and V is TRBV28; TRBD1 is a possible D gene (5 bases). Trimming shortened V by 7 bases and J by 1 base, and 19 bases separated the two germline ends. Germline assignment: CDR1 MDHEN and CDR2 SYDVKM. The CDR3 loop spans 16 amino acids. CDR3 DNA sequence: TGTGCCAGCACCTCCCGAGGGAGGGACCTTAACTATGGCTACACCTTC. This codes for CASTSRGRDLNYGYTF.

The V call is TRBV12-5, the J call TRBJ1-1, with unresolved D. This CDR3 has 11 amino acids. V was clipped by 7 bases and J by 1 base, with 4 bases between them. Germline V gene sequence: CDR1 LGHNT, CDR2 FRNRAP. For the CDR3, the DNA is TGTGCTAGTGCCCGGAACACTGAAGCTTTCTTT. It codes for CASARNTEAFF.

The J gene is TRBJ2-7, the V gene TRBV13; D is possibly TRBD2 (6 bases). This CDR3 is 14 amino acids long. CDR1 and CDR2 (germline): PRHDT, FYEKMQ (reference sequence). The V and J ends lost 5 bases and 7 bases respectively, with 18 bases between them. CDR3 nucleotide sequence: TGTGCCAGCAGCCCCGGGCGGAGGGCAAGTGAGCAGTACTTC. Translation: CASSPGRRASEQYF.

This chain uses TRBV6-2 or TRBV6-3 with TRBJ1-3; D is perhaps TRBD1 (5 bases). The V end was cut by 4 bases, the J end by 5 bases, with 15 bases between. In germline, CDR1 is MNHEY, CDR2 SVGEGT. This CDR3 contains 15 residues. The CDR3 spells CASSFPGLTRNTIYF. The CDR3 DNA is TGTGCCAGCAGTTTCCCAGGGTTGACAAGAAACACCATATATTTT.

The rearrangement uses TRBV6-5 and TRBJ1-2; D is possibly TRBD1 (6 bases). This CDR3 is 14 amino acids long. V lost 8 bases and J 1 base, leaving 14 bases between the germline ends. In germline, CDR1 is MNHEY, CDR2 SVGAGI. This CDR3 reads CASRLGGSNYGYTF. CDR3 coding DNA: TGTGCCAGCCGGCTAGGGGGAAGTAACTATGGCTACACCTTC.

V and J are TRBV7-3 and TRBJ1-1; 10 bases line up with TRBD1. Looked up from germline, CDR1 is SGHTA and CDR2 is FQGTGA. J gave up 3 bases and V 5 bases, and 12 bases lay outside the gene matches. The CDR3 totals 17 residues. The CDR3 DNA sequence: TGTGCCAGCAGCCCTCGGGACAGGGGCCGCTTTGACACTGAAGCTTTCTTT. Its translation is CASSPRDRGRFDTEAFF.

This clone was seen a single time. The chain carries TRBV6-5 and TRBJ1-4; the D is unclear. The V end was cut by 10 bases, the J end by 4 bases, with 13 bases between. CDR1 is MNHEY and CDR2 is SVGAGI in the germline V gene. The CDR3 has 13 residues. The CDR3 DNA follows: TGTGCCACGTACCGGGTGCTTAATGAAAAACTGTTTTTT. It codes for CATYRVLNEKLFF.

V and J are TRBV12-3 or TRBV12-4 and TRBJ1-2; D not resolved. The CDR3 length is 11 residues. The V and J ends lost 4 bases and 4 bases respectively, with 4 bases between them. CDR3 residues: CASSSLYGYTF. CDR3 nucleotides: TGTGCCAGCAGTTCCCTCTATGGCTACACCTTC.

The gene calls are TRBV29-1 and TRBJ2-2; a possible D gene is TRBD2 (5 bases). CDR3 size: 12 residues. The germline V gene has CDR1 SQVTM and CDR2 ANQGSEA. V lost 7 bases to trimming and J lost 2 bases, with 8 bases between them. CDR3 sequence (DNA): TGCAGCGGGGAGCTCAACACCGGGGAGCTGTTTTTT. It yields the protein CSGELNTGELFF.

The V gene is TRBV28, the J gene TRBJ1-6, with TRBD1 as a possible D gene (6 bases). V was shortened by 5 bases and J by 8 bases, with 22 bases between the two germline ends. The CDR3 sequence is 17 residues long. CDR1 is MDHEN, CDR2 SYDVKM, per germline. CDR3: CASSRRGPGVIDSPLHF. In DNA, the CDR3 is TGTGCCAGCAGTCGACGGGGGCCAGGGGTGATCGATTCACCCCTCCACTTT.

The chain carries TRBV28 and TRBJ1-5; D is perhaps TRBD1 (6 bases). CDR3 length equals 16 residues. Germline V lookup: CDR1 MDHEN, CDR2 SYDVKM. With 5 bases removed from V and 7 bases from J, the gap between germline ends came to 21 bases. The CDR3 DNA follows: TGTGCCAGCAGTCCCCTAGGACAGCCCGCACGCCAGCCCCAGCATTTT. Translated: CASSPLGQPARQPQHF.

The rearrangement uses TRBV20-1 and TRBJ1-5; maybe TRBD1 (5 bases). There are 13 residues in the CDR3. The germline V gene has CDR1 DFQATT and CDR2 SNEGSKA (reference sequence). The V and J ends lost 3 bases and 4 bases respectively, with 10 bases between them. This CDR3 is CSASRQINQPQHF. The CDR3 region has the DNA TGCAGTGCTAGTAGACAGATTAATCAGCCCCAGCATTTT.

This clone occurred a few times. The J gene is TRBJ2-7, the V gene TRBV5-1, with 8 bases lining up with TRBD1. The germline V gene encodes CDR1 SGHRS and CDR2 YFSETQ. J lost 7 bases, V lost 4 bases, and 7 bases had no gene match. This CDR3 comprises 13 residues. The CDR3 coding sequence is TGCGCCAGCAGCACCCCAGGGGGCCTGGAGCAGTACTTC. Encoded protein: CASSTPGGLEQYF.

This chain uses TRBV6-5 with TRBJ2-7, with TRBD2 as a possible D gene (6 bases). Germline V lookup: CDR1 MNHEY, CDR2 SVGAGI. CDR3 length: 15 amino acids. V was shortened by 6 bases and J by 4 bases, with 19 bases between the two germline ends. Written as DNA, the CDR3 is TGTGCCAGCAGCCGAACTACTAGCCGCTGGTACGAGCAGTACTTC. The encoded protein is CASSRTTSRWYEQYF.

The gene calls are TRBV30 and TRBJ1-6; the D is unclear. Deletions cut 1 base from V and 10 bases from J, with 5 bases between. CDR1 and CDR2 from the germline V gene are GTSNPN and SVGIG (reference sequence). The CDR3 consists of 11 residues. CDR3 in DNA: TGTGCCTGGAGTGGGGAGTCACCCCTCCACTTT. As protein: CAWSGESPLHF. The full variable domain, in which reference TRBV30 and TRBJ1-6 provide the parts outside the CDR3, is SQTIHQWPATLVQPVGSPLSLECTVEGTSNPNLYWYRQAAGRGLQLLFYSVGIGQISSEVPQNLSASRPQDRQFILSSKKLLLSDSGFYLCAWSGESPLHFGNGTRLTVT.

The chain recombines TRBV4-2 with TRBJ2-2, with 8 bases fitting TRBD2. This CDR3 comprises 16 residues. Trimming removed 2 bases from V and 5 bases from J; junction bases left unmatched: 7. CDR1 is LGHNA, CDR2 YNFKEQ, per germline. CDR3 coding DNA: TGTGCCAGCAGCCAAACCGGGACTAGAGGAACCGGGGAGCTGTTTTTT. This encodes CASSQTGTRGTGELFF.

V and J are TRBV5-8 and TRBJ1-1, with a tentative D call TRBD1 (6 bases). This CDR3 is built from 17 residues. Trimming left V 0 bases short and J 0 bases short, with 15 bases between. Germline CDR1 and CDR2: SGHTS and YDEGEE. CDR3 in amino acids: CASSLAWGTRMNTEAFF. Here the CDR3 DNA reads TGTGCCAGCAGCTTGGCCTGGGGGACAAGAATGAACACTGAAGCTTTCTTT.

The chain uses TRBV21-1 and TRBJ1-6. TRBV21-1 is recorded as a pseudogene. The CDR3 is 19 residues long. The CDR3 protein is CASSGYGRVIPLSDSPLHF. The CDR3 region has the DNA TGTGCCAGCAGCGGGTACGGACGGGTTATTCCCCTTTCGGATTCACCCCTCCACTTT.

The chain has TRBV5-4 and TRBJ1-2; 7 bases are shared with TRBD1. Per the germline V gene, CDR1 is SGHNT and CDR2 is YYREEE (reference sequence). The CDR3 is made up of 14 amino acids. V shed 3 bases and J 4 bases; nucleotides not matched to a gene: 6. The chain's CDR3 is CASSSKGAGYGYTF. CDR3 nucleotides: TGTGCCAGCAGCTCCAAGGGGGCGGGCTATGGCTACACCTTC.

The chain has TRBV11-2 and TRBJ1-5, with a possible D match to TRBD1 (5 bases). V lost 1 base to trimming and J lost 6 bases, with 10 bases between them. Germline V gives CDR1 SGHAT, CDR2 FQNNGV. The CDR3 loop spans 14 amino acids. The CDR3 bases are TGTGCCAGCAGCTTAGCGGGGGTTGGTCAGCCCCAGCATTTT. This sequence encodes CASSLAGVGQPQHF.

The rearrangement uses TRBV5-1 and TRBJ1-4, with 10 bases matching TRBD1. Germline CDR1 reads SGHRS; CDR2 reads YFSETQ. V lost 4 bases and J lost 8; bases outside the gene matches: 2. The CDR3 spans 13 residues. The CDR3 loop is CASSPTGGEKLFF. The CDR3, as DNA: TGCGCCAGCAGCCCGACAGGGGGCGAAAAACTGTTTTTT.

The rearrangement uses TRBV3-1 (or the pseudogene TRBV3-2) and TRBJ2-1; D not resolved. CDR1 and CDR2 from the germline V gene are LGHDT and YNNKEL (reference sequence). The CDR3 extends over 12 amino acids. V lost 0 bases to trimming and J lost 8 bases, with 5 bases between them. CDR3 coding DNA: TGTGCCAGCAGCCAAGACCTCGATGAGCAGTTCTTC. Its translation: CASSQDLDEQFF.

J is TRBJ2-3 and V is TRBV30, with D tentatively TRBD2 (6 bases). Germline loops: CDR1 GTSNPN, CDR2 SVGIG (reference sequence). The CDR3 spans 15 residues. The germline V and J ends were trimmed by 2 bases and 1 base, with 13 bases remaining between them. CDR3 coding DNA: TGTGCCTGGAGTTCCCCGGGACTCGGCACAGATACGCAGTATTTT. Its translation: CAWSSPGLGTDTQYF.

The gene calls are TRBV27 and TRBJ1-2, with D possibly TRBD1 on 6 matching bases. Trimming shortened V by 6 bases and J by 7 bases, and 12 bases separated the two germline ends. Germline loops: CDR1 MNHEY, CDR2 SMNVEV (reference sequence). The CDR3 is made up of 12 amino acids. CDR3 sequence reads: CASRSGVGGYTF. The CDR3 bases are TGTGCCAGCAGATCAGGGGTGGGTGGCTACACCTTC.